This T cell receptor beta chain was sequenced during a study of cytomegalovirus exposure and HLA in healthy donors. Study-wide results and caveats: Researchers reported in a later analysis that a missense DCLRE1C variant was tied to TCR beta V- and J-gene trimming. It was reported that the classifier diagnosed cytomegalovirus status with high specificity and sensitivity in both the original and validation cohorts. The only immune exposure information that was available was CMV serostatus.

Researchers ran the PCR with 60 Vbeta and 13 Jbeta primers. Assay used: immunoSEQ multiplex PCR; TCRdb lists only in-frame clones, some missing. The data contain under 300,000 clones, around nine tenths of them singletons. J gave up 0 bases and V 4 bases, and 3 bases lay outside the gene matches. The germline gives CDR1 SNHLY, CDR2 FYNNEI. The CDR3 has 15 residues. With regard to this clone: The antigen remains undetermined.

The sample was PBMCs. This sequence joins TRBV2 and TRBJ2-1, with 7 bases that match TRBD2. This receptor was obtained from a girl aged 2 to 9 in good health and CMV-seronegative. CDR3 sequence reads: CASSGREGSYNEQFF. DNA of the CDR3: TGTGCCAGCAGTGGGAGGGAGGGCTCCTACAATGAGCAGTTCTTC.